This TCR beta chain derives from a study of identical twins. Study findings and constraints: Cord blood beta clonotypes present at high abundance carried fewer insertions; no such pattern appeared in memory repertoires. Modelling underestimated the level of out-of-frame TCR alpha sharing observed in monozygotic twins.

A remark on this clonotype: Its antigen is still unknown.

TCRdb itself ran the 5' RACE reads through MiXCR, one entry per CDR3 protein. The table records some 600,000 distinct CDR3 sequences, around 7.4% of them present only once. In addition, the sample was reused for a study of yellow fever vaccine responses in identical twins.

This clonotype was sampled from a woman between 18 and 30 years old in good health. The material sequenced was PBMCs.

CDR3 DNA sequence: TGCAGCGTTGAGAATGGGGGAGGGCCGCACGAGCAGTACTTC. Translating gives CSVENGGGPHEQYF. The V call is TRBV29-1, the J call TRBJ2-7, with 7 bases lining up with TRBD2. Germline V gives CDR1 SQVTM, CDR2 ANQGSEA. The CDR3 loop spans 14 amino acids. The trim removed 3 bases at V and 5 bases at J, leaving 10 bases unmatched.